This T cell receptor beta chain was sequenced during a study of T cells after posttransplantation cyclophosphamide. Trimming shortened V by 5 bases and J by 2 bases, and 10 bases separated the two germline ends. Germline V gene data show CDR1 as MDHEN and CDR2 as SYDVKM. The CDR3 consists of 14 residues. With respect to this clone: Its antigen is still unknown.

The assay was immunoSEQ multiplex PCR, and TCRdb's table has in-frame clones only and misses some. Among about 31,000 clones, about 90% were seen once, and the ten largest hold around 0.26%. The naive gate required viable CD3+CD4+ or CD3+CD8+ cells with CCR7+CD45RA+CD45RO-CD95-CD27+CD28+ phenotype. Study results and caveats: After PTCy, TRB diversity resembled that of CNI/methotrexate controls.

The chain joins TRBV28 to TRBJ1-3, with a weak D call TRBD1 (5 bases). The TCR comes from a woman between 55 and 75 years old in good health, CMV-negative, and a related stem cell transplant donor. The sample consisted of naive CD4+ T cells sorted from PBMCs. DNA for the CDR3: TGTGCCAGCAGTCCCGGGGGGACTGGAAACACCATATATTTT. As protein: CASSPGGTGNTIYF.